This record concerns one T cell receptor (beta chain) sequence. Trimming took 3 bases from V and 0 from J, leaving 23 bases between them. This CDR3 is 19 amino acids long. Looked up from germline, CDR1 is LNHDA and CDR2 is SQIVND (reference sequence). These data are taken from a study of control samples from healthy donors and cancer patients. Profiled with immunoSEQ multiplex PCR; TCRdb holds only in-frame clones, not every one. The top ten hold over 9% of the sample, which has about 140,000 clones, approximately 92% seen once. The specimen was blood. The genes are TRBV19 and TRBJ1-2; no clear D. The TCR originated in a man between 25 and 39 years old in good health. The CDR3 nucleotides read TGTGCCAGTAGTATTGTGGTCGTGCCTCACCAAGGACCTAACTATGGCTACACCTTC. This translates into CASSIVVVPHQGPNYGYTF.